The clone carrying this TCR beta chain was counted between two and nine times. One entry per CDR3 protein results from TCRdb running MiXCR on the RT-PCR reads. The sample includes roughly 230,000 distinct CDR3 sequences, about 14% of them seen just once. The J segment lost 6 bases and the V segment lost 3 bases, leaving 5 bases of the junction unmatched. The CDR3 runs 15 residues. Per germline, CDR1 DFQATT and CDR2 SNEGSKA (reference sequence). The data were obtained in a study of patients and donors after allogeneic stem cell transplantation. What was sequenced was blood, either unsorted or a sorted T cell fraction (not recorded which). This receptor was obtained from a human donor who was either an allogeneic HSCT recipient or a stem cell or donor lymphocyte infusion donor (not recorded which). It is not recorded whose cells these are; they may come from a transplant donor. The chain recombines TRBV20-1 with TRBJ2-5, with 15 positions matching TRBD2. The CDR3 DNA sequence: TGCAGTGCTAGGGGGACTAGCGGGGGGATAAAGACCCAGTACTTC. Protein sequence: CSARGTSGGIKTQYF.